Shown below are 29 T cell receptor beta chains from a single sample sequenced in a study of early T cells in non-severe SARS-CoV-2 infection. Via MiXCR, TCRdb re-called the 5' RACE reads, giving one row per CDR3 protein. The sample lists some 91,000 distinct CDR3 sequences; about 15% were seen once. Source material: whole blood. Source of these receptors: an adult who was a healthcare worker with PCR-confirmed SARS-CoV-2 infection or an uninfected control (not recorded which).

In this sample, this clonotype turned up a few times. The J gene is TRBJ2-1, the V gene TRBV18; perhaps TRBD1 as D (5 bases). The CDR3 totals 16 residues. V shed 0 bases and J shed 9 bases, with 18 bases lying between them. Germline V lookup: CDR1 KGHSH, CDR2 LQKENI. CDR3 sequence reads: CASSPPVSQGGPEQFF. The CDR3 DNA is TGTGCCAGCTCACCACCGGTTTCGCAGGGTGGGCCTGAGCAGTTCTTC.

The table lists this clonotype with many counts. The V call is TRBV4-3, the J call TRBJ1-5; 7 bases are shared with TRBD1. The V gene end was trimmed by 0 bases and the J gene end by 7 bases; junction bases not matched to a gene: 3. This CDR3 is built from 14 residues. The V gene's germline CDR1 is LGHNA and CDR2 YSLEER. Here the CDR3 reads CASSQDQGVQPQHF. The CDR3 DNA sequence: TGCGCCAGCAGCCAAGATCAGGGGGTGCAGCCCCAGCATTTT.

This clonotype was observed many times. DNA for the CDR3: TGTGCCAGCAGCTTGGACAGGGGCACTGAAGCTTTCTTT. This codes for CASSLDRGTEAFF. This chain connects TRBV5-6 to TRBJ1-1, with TRBD1 identical over 7 bases. Germline V gene sequence: CDR1 SGHDT, CDR2 YYEEEE. V was clipped by 0 bases and J by 4 bases; unmatched bases: 0. The CDR3 runs 13 residues.

This clonotype was recorded many times. The chain has TRBV20-1 and TRBJ2-1; 10 positions match TRBD2. Per the germline V gene, CDR1 is DFQATT and CDR2 is SNEGSKA (reference sequence). This CDR3 has 14 residues. Unmatched junction bases numbered 9, after V lost 6 bases and J lost 7 bases. The CDR3 region has the DNA TGCAGTGCCCCCCCTAGCGGGAGACGGAATGAGCAGTTCTTC. Translated, it gives CSAPPSGRRNEQFF.

The chain uses TRBV29-1 and TRBJ2-1; D is uncertain. The CDR3 length is 13 residues. Germline V gene data show CDR1 as SQVTM and CDR2 as ANQGSEA. V dropped 1 base and J dropped 7 bases, with 11 bases sitting between them. CDR3 sequence: CSVEVSMGNEQFF. The CDR3 region has the DNA TGCAGCGTTGAAGTCTCCATGGGGAATGAGCAGTTCTTC.

This clonotype was counted a single time. The J gene is TRBJ1-2, the V gene TRBV25-1; D is undetermined. The germline V gene encodes CDR1 MGHDK and CDR2 SYGVNS. This CDR3 has 13 amino acids. V lost 0 bases, J lost 10 bases, and 12 bases lay in between. The CDR3 here is CASSEYTRGPYTF. CDR3 nucleotides: TGTGCCAGCAGTGAATATACGAGAGGCCCCTACACCTTC.

This clonotype appeared a few times. The chain couples TRBV28 to TRBJ2-7; 7 bases line up with TRBD1. V gave up 6 bases and J gave up 4 bases; unmatched junction bases: 6. This CDR3 contains 13 residues. Germline lookup yields CDR1 MDHEN and CDR2 SYDVKM. The CDR3 here is CASSRGQPYEQYF. The CDR3 nucleotides are TGTGCCAGCAGCCGGGGACAGCCTTACGAGCAGTACTTC.

This clonotype has at least ten counts. The chain couples TRBV12-3 or TRBV12-4 to TRBJ2-7; 8 nucleotides agree with TRBD1. CDR3 length equals 14 residues. The J segment lost 1 base and the V segment lost 8 bases, leaving 7 bases of the junction unmatched. The CDR3 sequence is CASGRTGQSYEQYF. The CDR3 DNA is TGTGCCAGCGGCCGGACAGGGCAATCCTACGAGCAGTACTTC.

V and J are TRBV19 and TRBJ2-3, with unresolved D. This CDR3 contains 11 residues. CDR1 is LNHDA and CDR2 is SQIVND in the germline V gene (reference sequence). Trimming took off 8 bases at V and 6 bases at J, with 9 bases between the two ends. The CDR3 here is CASAVADTQYF. The CDR3 coding sequence is TGTGCCAGTGCGGTAGCTGATACGCAGTATTTT.

V gene TRBV4-1 combines with J gene TRBJ2-5, with a weak D call TRBD1 (5 bases). V lost 5 bases to trimming and J lost 0 bases, with 10 bases between them. The CDR3 runs to 14 residues. CDR1 MGHRA and CDR2 YSYEKL come from the germline V gene. The CDR3 sequence: CASSTRQYQETQYF. The CDR3 DNA sequence: TGCGCCAGCAGCACCCGACAGTACCAAGAGACCCAGTACTTC.

Only a few counts were recorded for this clonotype. CDR3 sequence (DNA): TGCAGTGCCTATCCTTCAGACAGGGGTGGATTCTACAATGAGCAGTTCTTC. Translated: CSAYPSDRGGFYNEQFF. The chain combines TRBV20-1 with TRBJ2-1; TRBD1 agrees at 8 bases. This CDR3 is 17 amino acids long. Germline V gene sequence: CDR1 DFQATT, CDR2 SNEGSKA (reference sequence). The V and J ends lost 6 bases and 3 bases, in that order; junction bases with no gene match: 16.

This clonotype was counted only a few times. The rearrangement joins TRBV28 to TRBJ2-5, with 10 nucleotides matching TRBD2. This CDR3 is 15 amino acids long. The J segment lost 5 bases and the V segment lost 5 bases, leaving 8 bases of the junction unmatched. Germline CDR1 reads MDHEN; CDR2 reads SYDVKM. CDR3 sequence (DNA): TGTGCCAGCAGTCTTCCCCTAGCGGGAGCGGAGACCCAGTACTTC. This translates into CASSLPLAGAETQYF.

This clonotype appeared a few times. The chain has TRBV15 and TRBJ1-5; no clear D. Trimming removed 1 base at V and 1 base at J, with 8 bases between. The CDR3 spans 15 residues. The germline CDR1 and CDR2 sequences are LNHNV and YYDKDF (reference sequence). CDR3 loop: CATSRVGPSNQPQHF. CDR3 DNA sequence: TGTGCCACCAGCAGAGTCGGGCCGAGCAATCAGCCCCAGCATTTT. Combining the CDR3 with reference TRBV15 and TRBJ1-5 gives the whole variable domain DAMVIQNPRYQVTQFGKPVTLSCSQTLNHNVMYWYQQKSSQAPKLLFHYYDKDFNNEADTPDNFQSRRPNTSFCFLDIRSPGLGDTAMYLCATSRVGPSNQPQHFGDGTRLSIL.

In this sample, this clonotype turned up a few times. J is TRBJ2-7 and V is TRBV28, with D possibly being TRBD1 or TRBD2 (5 bases each). Per the germline V gene, CDR1 is MDHEN and CDR2 is SYDVKM. Trimming took off 6 bases at V and 4 bases at J, with 22 bases between the two ends. The CDR3 runs to 16 residues. The DNA of the CDR3 is TGTGCCAGCAGCCTTGGGGCAGGGAGCCGCGTTTACGAGCAGTACTTC. This sequence encodes CASSLGAGSRVYEQYF. The complete variable domain, with remaining parts taken from reference TRBV28 and TRBJ2-7, reads DVKVTQSSRYLVKRTGEKVFLECVQDMDHENMFWYRQDPGLGLRLIYFSYDVKMKEKGDIPEGYSVSREKKERFSLILESASTNQTSMYLCASSLGAGSRVYEQYFGPGTRLTVT.

This clonotype has a handful of counts. J is TRBJ2-1 and V is TRBV9; TRBD1 aligns across 7 bases. The CDR3 is 12 residues long. Unmatched junction bases numbered 4, after V lost 4 bases and J lost 9 bases. Per germline, CDR1 SGDLS and CDR2 YYNGEE. The CDR3 DNA reads TGTGCCAGCAGCCGACAGGGAAGTGAGCAGTTCTTC. As protein: CASSRQGSEQFF.

The rearrangement joins TRBV5-4 to TRBJ1-1; no clear D gene. The CDR3 extends over 14 amino acids. Germline CDR1 and CDR2: SGHNT and YYREEE (reference sequence). V dropped 5 bases and J dropped 3 bases, with 14 bases sitting between them. CDR3: CASSQTPTYTEAFF. The CDR3 DNA is TGTGCCAGCAGTCAAACCCCGACATACACTGAAGCTTTCTTT.

This sequence joins TRBV6-5 and TRBJ1-3; no clear D. The V end lost 6 bases, the J end lost 0 bases, and 6 bases lay between the germline ends. From germline, CDR1 is MNHEY and CDR2 SVGAGI. The CDR3 covers 13 residues. The CDR3, as DNA: TGTGCCAGCAGAGTAAGCTCTGGAAACACCATATATTTT. As protein: CASRVSSGNTIYF.

This clonotype was seen a handful of times. This sequence joins TRBV29-1 and TRBJ1-1; D is unclear. The CDR3 extends over 15 amino acids. CDR1 and CDR2 (germline): SQVTM, ANQGSEA. Trimming took off 0 bases at V and 2 bases at J, with 13 bases between the two ends. CDR3 in amino acids: CSVEDRRAGNTEAFF. The CDR3 DNA reads as TGCAGCGTTGAAGATCGTAGGGCAGGCAACACTGAAGCTTTCTTT.

This clonotype was found many times. The chain recombines TRBV9 with TRBJ1-1; the D is unclear. V was clipped by 5 bases and J by 2 bases, with 7 bases between them. This CDR3 spans 12 amino acids. Germline CDR1 and CDR2: SGDLS and YYNGEE. Written as DNA, the CDR3 is TGTGCCAGCAGGGGGATAAACACTGAAGCTTTCTTT. Translated: CASRGINTEAFF. Full variable domain (missing parts from reference TRBV9 and TRBJ1-1): DSGVTQTPKHLITATGQRVTLRCSPRSGDLSVYWYQQSLDQGLQFLIQYYNGEERAKGNILERFSAQQFPDLHSELNLSSLELGDSALYFCASRGINTEAFFGQGTRLTVV.

The rearrangement uses TRBV28 and TRBJ1-1; TRBD1 is a possible D gene (6 bases). Trimming removed 6 bases at V and 1 base at J, with 15 bases between. The CDR3 is 15 amino acids. Germline V gene sequence: CDR1 MDHEN, CDR2 SYDVKM. The CDR3 DNA is TGTGCCAGCAGCCCCCCGGGACAAACGAACACTGAAGCTTTCTTT. Its translation: CASSPPGQTNTEAFF.

Many counts were recorded for this clonotype. The rearrangement uses TRBV20-1 and TRBJ2-1; D may be TRBD1 (5 bases). Trimming removed 0 bases at V and 10 bases at J, with 13 bases between. Germline V gives CDR1 DFQATT, CDR2 SNEGSKA (reference sequence). The CDR3 covers 13 residues. CDR3 in amino acids: CSAREGRAAEQFF. CDR3 bases: TGCAGTGCTAGAGAGGGCAGGGCAGCGGAGCAGTTCTTC.

This clonotype has just a few counts. This chain joins TRBV6-5 and TRBJ2-5, with 8 bases fitting TRBD1. Trimming took 2 bases from V and 5 from J; bases not matched to a gene: 10. This CDR3 has 16 amino acids. CDR1 and CDR2 (germline): MNHEY, SVGAGI. The CDR3 DNA reads TGTGCCAGCAGTTACAGTAACGCAGGGGGCATGGAGACCCAGTACTTC. It yields the protein CASSYSNAGGMETQYF.

This clonotype appeared many times. The rearrangement links TRBV29-1 to TRBJ2-1; 11 bases match TRBD2. The CDR3 consists of 15 residues. Per the germline V gene, CDR1 is SQVTM and CDR2 is ANQGSEA. The V segment lost 6 bases and the J segment 1 base; nucleotides outside the gene matches: 5. DNA for the CDR3: TGCAGCGTGACCACTAGCGGGAGTTCCTACAATGAGCAGTTCTTC. Encoded protein: CSVTTSGSSYNEQFF.

The chain recombines TRBV10-3 with TRBJ1-1; tentatively, D is TRBD1 (6 bases). This CDR3 spans 14 amino acids. Trimming cost V 2 bases and J 5 bases, with 12 bases left between them. Germline CDR1 ENHRY, CDR2 SYGVKD. CDR3 sequence (DNA): TGTGCCATCAGTGAGGCGGGGGGCAGGACTGAAGCTTTCTTT. Its protein is CAISEAGGRTEAFF.

This clonotype was detected ten times or more. The genes are TRBV12-3 or TRBV12-4 and TRBJ2-3, with 10 bases that match TRBD2. CDR3 length: 15 amino acids. V lost 5 bases to trimming and J lost 7 bases; unmatched junction nucleotides: 9. This chain's CDR3 is CASSAGLAESNTQYF. DNA of the CDR3: TGTGCCAGCAGTGCCGGACTAGCGGAATCGAATACGCAGTATTTT.

This clonotype was counted at least ten times. The chain links TRBV12-3 or TRBV12-4 to TRBJ1-5; D perhaps matches TRBD1 (6 bases). Deletions cut 6 bases from V and 6 bases from J, with 9 bases between. The CDR3 sequence is 12 residues long. The chain's CDR3 is CASSQGSQPQHF. CDR3 DNA sequence: TGTGCCAGCAGCCAGGGGTCTCAGCCCCAGCATTTT.

The sample holds many counts of this clonotype. The rearrangement joins TRBV27 to TRBJ2-7; a possible D gene is TRBD2 (5 bases). Trimming shortened V by 7 bases and J by 0 bases, and 19 bases separated the two germline ends. This CDR3 contains 16 residues. The germline CDR1 and CDR2 sequences are MNHEY and SMNVEV (reference sequence). The CDR3 DNA reads TGTGCCAGCACCATAAAGTGGGGTCGGGGCTCCTACGAGCAGTACTTC. Protein: CASTIKWGRGSYEQYF.

Concerning this clonotype itself: Germline and junction disagree at one end, which may indicate a read error. This rearrangement joins TRBV18 to TRBJ2-2, with no clear D. The CDR3 length is 13 residues. In germline, CDR1 is KGHSH, CDR2 LQKENI. The CDR3 DNA reads TGTGCTAGCTCACCACCGAACGCCGGGGAGCTGTTTTTT. This translates into CASSPPNAGELFF.

This clonotype has ten or more counts. Written as DNA, the CDR3 is TGTGCCAGCAGCTTTAGCGGGAGTAACGCGGATGAGCAGTTCTTC. Translating gives CASSFSGSNADEQFF. V and J are TRBV13 and TRBJ2-1; 9 bases agree with TRBD2. The CDR3 covers 15 residues. The J segment lost 8 bases and the V segment lost 3 bases, leaving 8 bases of the junction unmatched. CDR1 and CDR2 (germline): PRHDT, FYEKMQ (reference sequence). The entire variable domain, with the rest obtained from reference TRBV13 and TRBJ2-1, is as follows: AAGVIQSPRHLIKEKRETATLKCYPIPRHDTVYWYQQGPGQDPQFLISFYEKMQSDKGSIPDRFSAQQFSDYHSELNMSSLELGDSALYFCASSFSGSNADEQFFGPGTRLTVL.